These 17 T cell receptor beta chains originate from one sample sequenced in a study of memory CD4+ T cells and cytomegalovirus serostatus (dated by TCRdb to the late 2010s). Receptor libraries were prepared by the immunoSEQ multiplex PCR assay. Imported from immuneACCESS, the table was reduced by TCRdb to in-frame sequences with V and J called. These copies leave out some clones; in studies compared against another copy, an unresolved V gene accounts for under half, and the cause of the remainder is not known. The sample table holds some 41,000 clones, of which less than 80% were seen once. The ten top clones hold about 6.8% of the sample. Single viable CD3+CD4+CD8-CD45RO+ cells were sorted as memory CD4+ T cells on a FACSAria II. Sequencing was done on a sample of memory CD4+ T cells from blood. These TCRs come from an adult in good health and CMV-seronegative.

This clone has a single count. The chain recombines TRBV19 with TRBJ2-7; 7 bases line up with TRBD2. Trimming took 3 bases from V and 7 from J; bases not matched to a gene: 6. The V gene's germline CDR1 is LNHDA and CDR2 SQIVND (reference sequence). The CDR3 runs 13 residues. CDR3 in DNA: TGTGCCAGTAGTATGTATGGGGAGGGTGAGCAGTACTTC. This encodes CASSMYGEGEQYF.

The chain joins TRBV6-1 to TRBJ2-7; TRBD1 agrees at 7 bases. V shed 2 bases and J 2 bases; nucleotides not matched to a gene: 12. Germline V gene data show CDR1 as MNHNS and CDR2 as SASEGT. The CDR3 has 17 residues. CDR3 in DNA: TGTGCCAGCAGTGAACGTGTGAGGGGGCGTTATGCCTACGAGCAGTACTTC. Protein: CASSERVRGRYAYEQYF.

CDR3 sequence reads: CASSLRGLVRENEQFF. The CDR3 bases are TGTGCCAGCAGCTTACGGGGGTTAGTACGTGAGAATGAGCAGTTCTTC. The chain joins TRBV13 to TRBJ2-1; the D gene is possibly TRBD2 (6 bases). The CDR3 runs to 16 residues. Germline V gives CDR1 PRHDT, CDR2 FYEKMQ (reference sequence). Trimming pared 2 bases from V and 7 bases from J, leaving 18 bases between.

The CDR3 protein is CASSEAEQGVYEQYF. CDR3 nucleotides: TGTGCCAGCAGTGAAGCTGAACAGGGGGTATACGAGCAGTACTTC. V usage is TRBV6-1 and J usage is TRBJ2-7; 8 nucleotides line up with TRBD1. Germline assignment: CDR1 MNHNS and CDR2 SASEGT. Trimming took 0 bases from V and 4 from J; bases not matched to a gene: 5. This CDR3 has 15 amino acids.

This rearrangement joins TRBV28 to TRBJ1-1; D gene ambiguous. V was shortened by 7 bases and J by 4 bases, with 16 bases between the two germline ends. There are 14 residues in the CDR3. From germline, CDR1 is MDHEN and CDR2 SYDVKM. The CDR3 region is CASIPARFVTEAFF. The CDR3 region has the DNA TGTGCCAGCATCCCCGCCCGGTTTGTCACTGAAGCTTTCTTT.

The gene calls are TRBV4-3 and TRBJ1-5, with a tentative D call TRBD1 (5 bases). V was clipped by 0 bases and J by 7 bases, with 22 bases between them. Germline assignment: CDR1 LGHNA and CDR2 YSLEER. The CDR3 spans 18 residues. CDR3 sequence: CASSQDIPGGGLYQPQHF. CDR3 coding DNA: TGCGCCAGCAGCCAAGATATCCCCGGGGGAGGGCTGTACCAGCCCCAGCATTTT.

The V gene is TRBV11-3, the J gene TRBJ2-7; D may be TRBD2 (5 bases). This CDR3 spans 15 amino acids. Trimming shortened V by 1 base and J by 5 bases, and 15 bases separated the two germline ends. Germline CDR1 SGHNT, CDR2 YENEEA. The CDR3 nucleotides read TGTGCCAGCAGCTTAGGTGGAGGCTTAAGCGACGAGCAGTACTTC. Translation: CASSLGGGLSDEQYF.

The J gene is TRBJ2-2, the V gene TRBV2, with 9 bases matching TRBD2. This CDR3 contains 15 residues. Unmatched junction bases numbered 7, after V lost 4 bases and J lost 7 bases. Germline loops: CDR1 SNHLY, CDR2 FYNNEI. In DNA form, the CDR3 reads TGTGCCAGCAGTGCCCTGGGACTAGCAGGCGGGGAGCTGTTTTTT. It translates to CASSALGLAGGELFF.

This sequence joins TRBV5-4 and TRBJ1-1; D is undetermined. The V gene lost 0 bases and the J gene lost 2 bases, with 8 bases spanning the gap. The CDR3 length is 14 residues. Looked up from germline, CDR1 is SGHNT and CDR2 is YYREEE (reference sequence). The CDR3 protein is CASSLDGVNTEAFF. CDR3 nucleotides: TGTGCCAGCAGCTTGGATGGAGTTAACACTGAAGCTTTCTTT. The full variable domain, completed using reference TRBV5-4 and TRBJ1-1, is ETGVTQSPTHLIKTRGQQVTLRCSSQSGHNTVSWYQQALGQGPQFIFQYYREEENGRGNFPPRFSGLQFPNYSSELNVNALELDDSALYLCASSLDGVNTEAFFGQGTRLTVV.

The DNA for the CDR3 is TGTGCCAGCAGTCCTATCAGGGGATCGGAAGCTTTCTTT. Translated, it gives CASSPIRGSEAFF. This sequence joins TRBV11-2 and TRBJ1-1, with a weak D call TRBD1 (6 bases). Trimming took off 6 bases at V and 8 bases at J, with 16 bases between the two ends. Germline assignment: CDR1 SGHAT and CDR2 FQNNGV. The CDR3 sequence is 13 residues long.

The CDR3 here is CASSSTDSVYYGYTF. The CDR3 DNA sequence: TGTGCCAGCAGCTCCACGGACAGCGTATACTATGGCTACACCTTC. The chain is built from TRBV5-8 and TRBJ1-2; tentative D call: TRBD1 (6 bases). With 3 bases removed from V and 3 bases from J, the gap between germline ends came to 15 bases. The CDR3 contains 15 residues. Germline CDR1 SGHTS, CDR2 YDEGEE.

The rearrangement uses TRBV10-2 and TRBJ1-5, with a possible D match to TRBD1 (5 bases). CDR1 and CDR2 (germline): WSHSY, SAAADI. V was cut by 4 bases and J by 4 bases, with 11 bases left in between. The CDR3 sequence is 14 residues long. The CDR3 protein is CASSVSGGNQPQHF. The DNA of the CDR3 is TGCGCCAGCAGTGTCAGTGGGGGTAATCAGCCCCAGCATTTT.

V gene TRBV11-2 combines with J gene TRBJ1-2, with 11 bases matching TRBD1. J was trimmed by 4 bases and V by 5 bases; bases with no gene match: 6. The CDR3 contains 15 residues. Germline V gene lookup returns CDR1 SGHAT and CDR2 FQNNGV. Here the CDR3 reads CASSPGQGESYGYTF. The CDR3 DNA reads TGTGCCAGCAGCCCGGGACAGGGGGAGAGCTATGGCTACACCTTC.

The V and J genes are TRBV7-9 and TRBJ2-1, with 7 bases aligning to TRBD1. Trimming cost V 5 bases and J 7 bases; bases outside gene matches: 14. This CDR3 has 16 amino acids. Germline-derived CDR1 and CDR2 are SEHNR and FQNEAQ (reference sequence). The CDR3 DNA follows: TGTGCCAGCAGCAAGCGACAGGGATCGAATACAAATGAGCAGTTCTTC. Amino acid sequence: CASSKRQGSNTNEQFF.

V usage is TRBV6-5 and J usage is TRBJ1-3, with D uncertain. The V gene's germline CDR1 is MNHEY and CDR2 SVGAGI. This CDR3 region has 16 residues. V lost 2 bases to trimming and J lost 0 bases, with 11 bases between them. The CDR3 sequence: CASSYTEPNSGNTIYF. The CDR3 nucleotides read TGTGCCAGCAGTTACACCGAGCCGAACTCTGGAAACACCATATATTTT.

The V gene is TRBV6-6, the J gene TRBJ1-1; weak D call: TRBD1 (5 bases). CDR3 length: 14 residues. Trimming took 5 bases from V and 3 from J, leaving 13 bases between them. Germline-derived CDR1 and CDR2 are MNHNY and SVGAGI (reference sequence). The CDR3 sequence is CASSNQGQDTEAFF. CDR3 bases: TGTGCCAGCAGTAATCAGGGTCAGGACACTGAAGCTTTCTTT.

The J gene is TRBJ1-2, the V gene TRBV29-1; 8 bases align to TRBD1. With V trimmed by 5 bases and J by 2 bases, 4 bases remained unmatched. Germline lookup yields CDR1 SQVTM and CDR2 ANQGSEA. The CDR3 loop spans 13 amino acids. Here the CDR3 DNA reads TGCAGCGTTAGACAGGGGCGGAACTATGGCTACACCTTC. Translating it yields CSVRQGRNYGYTF.